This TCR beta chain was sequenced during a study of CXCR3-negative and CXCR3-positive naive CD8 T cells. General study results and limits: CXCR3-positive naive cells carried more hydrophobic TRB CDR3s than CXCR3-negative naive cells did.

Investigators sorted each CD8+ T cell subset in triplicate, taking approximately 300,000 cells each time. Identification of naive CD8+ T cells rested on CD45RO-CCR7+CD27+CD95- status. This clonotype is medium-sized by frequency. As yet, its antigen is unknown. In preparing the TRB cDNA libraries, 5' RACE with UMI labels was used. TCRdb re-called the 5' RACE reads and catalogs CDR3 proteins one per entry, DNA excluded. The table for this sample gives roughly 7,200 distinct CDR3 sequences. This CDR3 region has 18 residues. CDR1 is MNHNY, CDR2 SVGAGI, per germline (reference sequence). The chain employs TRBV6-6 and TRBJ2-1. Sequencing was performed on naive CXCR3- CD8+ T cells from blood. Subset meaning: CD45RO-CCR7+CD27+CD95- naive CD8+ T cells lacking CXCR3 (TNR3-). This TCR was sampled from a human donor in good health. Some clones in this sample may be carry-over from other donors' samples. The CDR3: CASSYGLHRDSIDQRAFF.